These T cell receptor beta chains were read from a single sample in a study of T cell repertoires in cytomegalovirus infection. From the reads, TCRdb called clonotypes with MiXCR, one entry per CDR3 protein. The table lists roughly 600,000 distinct CDR3 sequences, 20% to 25% of them singletons. Sample: CD8+ T cells from PBMCs. These receptors were taken from a human donor in good health (CMV status not recorded). Some clones in this sample may be carry-over from other donors' samples. CDR3s include the opening cysteine and the closing phenylalanine or tryptophan. The D gene is left open where the match is weak. The size entry is marked missing in some rows and otherwise reads once, few, many or a size class.

clone_size,v_call,d_call,j_call,cdr3_nt,cdr3_aa
-,TRBV10-3,TRBD2,TRBJ2-3,TGTGCCATCAGTCTACGCGGGGGGAACACAGATACGCAGTATTTT,CAISLRGGNTDTQYF
many,TRBV7-9,-,TRBJ2-3,TGTGCCAGCAGCTTATACAGTCAAGCTAGCACAGATACGCAGTATTTT,CASSLYSQASTDTQYF
few,TRBV7-6,-,TRBJ2-3,TGTGCCAGCAGCTTAGCCCCCGGGGAGGACACAGATACGCAGTATTTT,CASSLAPGEDTDTQYF
-,TRBV24-1,TRBD1,TRBJ1-1,TGTGCCACCAGTGATACTAAGGACAGGGATGAAGCTTTCTTT,CATSDTKDRDEAFF
many,TRBV28,-,TRBJ1-2,TGTGCCAGCAGTTTACCCGGTGGGGCGCACCTTATCCATTATGGCTACACCTTC,CASSLPGGAHLIHYGYTF
-,TRBV9,-,TRBJ1-1,TGTGCCAGTAGCGTAGATGGCGGAACTGAAGCTTTCTTT,CASSVDGGTEAFF
many,TRBV12-3/TRBV12-4,TRBD2,TRBJ2-1,TGTGCCACCCTAGCCCCCGGGGGGGCCTTCAATGAGCAGTTCTTC,CATLAPGGAFNEQFF
few,TRBV6-5,TRBD1,TRBJ1-1,TGTGCCAGCAGTTATTCCGGGACAGGGGGCGAAGCTTTCTTT,CASSYSGTGGEAFF
-,TRBV5-6,TRBD2,TRBJ2-1,TGTGCCAGCAGCTTGGAATTGTTGCGGGGGGCCAACAATGAGCAGTTCTTC,CASSLELLRGANNEQFF
-,TRBV28,TRBD1,TRBJ2-5,TGTGCCAGCAGATCTACCGGGACAGGGATTGGAGAGACCCAGTACTTC,CASRSTGTGIGETQYF
few,TRBV6-6,TRBD1,TRBJ2-7,TGTGCCAGCAGTAACCCAGGGACAGAAGGCTCCTACGAGCAGTACTTC,CASSNPGTEGSYEQYF
many,TRBV7-2,-,TRBJ2-5,TGTGCCAGCAGCTCCCCAAGAGAGACCCAGTACTTC,CASSSPRETQYF
-,TRBV4-2,TRBD2,TRBJ2-3,TGTGCCAGCAGCCAAGGCGGGGGGGCGGTCTCAGATACGCAGTATTTT,CASSQGGGAVSDTQYF
few,TRBV12-3/TRBV12-4,-,TRBJ1-4,TGTGCCAGCAGTTGGTCAGGGGACTCTAATGAAAAACTGTTTTTT,CASSWSGDSNEKLFF
few,TRBV29-1,TRBD2,TRBJ2-1,TGCAGCGTTGAGAGCGGGGTCCTCTACAATGAGCAGTTCTTC,CSVESGVLYNEQFF
-,TRBV14,-,TRBJ2-3,TGTGCCAGCAGCCAAGATAGCCTTCGGGATACGCAGTATTTT,CASSQDSLRDTQYF
-,TRBV5-1,-,TRBJ1-1,TGCGCCAGCAGCTTGGACGTGGGAAATACTGAAGCTTTCTTT,CASSLDVGNTEAFF
few,TRBV7-9,-,TRBJ1-1,TGTGCCAGCAGCTTATTTCTGGGTACGAACACTGAAGCTTTCTTT,CASSLFLGTNTEAFF
many,TRBV7-9,TRBD1,TRBJ2-1,TGTGCCAGCAGCGACAGGGGGAATGAGCAGTTCTTC,CASSDRGNEQFF
many,TRBV7-2,TRBD1,TRBJ1-2,TGTGCCAGCAGCTTAATTGGCAGGGGGCAGGTCCATTATGGCTACACCTTC,CASSLIGRGQVHYGYTF
-,TRBV14,-,TRBJ2-1,TGTGCCAGCAGCCAATTCAGGGGAGATGAGCAGTTCTTC,CASSQFRGDEQFF
few,TRBV20-1,TRBD2,TRBJ2-7,TGCAGTGCTAGAGAAGTAGCGGGGAGTTACGAGCAGTACTTC,CSAREVAGSYEQYF
-,TRBV7-9,-,TRBJ1-2,TGTGCCAGCAGCTCTCCCGGTGCCAGGCCCTATGGCTACACCTTC,CASSSPGARPYGYTF
-,TRBV18,-,TRBJ2-7,TGTGCCAGCTCACTTCCGGGGCCAGTGGAGCAGTACTTC,CASSLPGPVEQYF
-,TRBV11-1,TRBD1,TRBJ1-1,TGTGCCAGCATCAAGAAGGGGGCTGGCACTGAAGCTTTCTTT,CASIKKGAGTEAFF
-,TRBV10-2,-,TRBJ2-7,TGCGCCAGCAGTGAGACAGGGTGGGACAAGAAAAAGTACGAGCAGTACTTC,CASSETGWDKKKYEQYF